The 24 T cell receptor beta chains given below trace back to one sample, sequenced in a study of cytomegalovirus exposure and HLA in healthy donors. Primers included in the PCR were 60 Vbeta and 13 Jbeta primers. Some clones are missing from TCRdb's copy, which holds only in-frame ones; the method was immunoSEQ multiplex PCR. The sample includes about 130,000 clones, 83% of them seen just once. Specimen: PBMCs. Receptor source: a girl aged 2 to 10 in good health and CMV-seronegative.

This clone has a handful of counts. This chain links TRBV25-1 with TRBJ2-7; maybe TRBD1 (6 bases). This CDR3 contains 15 residues. The V and J ends lost 6 bases and 2 bases respectively, with 17 bases between them. The V gene's germline CDR1 is MGHDK and CDR2 SYGVNS. The CDR3 here is CASSPALDSTYEQYF. The CDR3, as DNA: TGTGCCAGCAGCCCTGCTCTGGACAGCACCTACGAGCAGTACTTC.

This clone has a single count. V and J are TRBV5-5 and TRBJ2-2; maybe TRBD1 (5 bases). Germline CDR1 reads SGHKS; CDR2 reads YYEKEE (reference sequence). Trimming pared 4 bases from V and 4 bases from J, leaving 11 bases between. The CDR3 is made up of 14 amino acids. In DNA form, the CDR3 reads TGTGCCAGCAGCGTACGACAGATCACCGGGGAGCTGTTTTTT. It specifies CASSVRQITGELFF.

V and J are TRBV25-1 and TRBJ2-3, with 10 bases matching TRBD2. The V segment lost 1 base and the J segment 4 bases; nucleotides outside the gene matches: 11. CDR1 is MGHDK and CDR2 is SYGVNS in the germline V gene. This CDR3 region has 18 residues. For the CDR3, the DNA is TGTGCCAGCAGTGAATCCCGACTAGCGGGCATTTCACCAGATACGCAGTATTTT. It is translated as CASSESRLAGISPDTQYF.

This sequence joins TRBV19 and TRBJ1-5; 8 bases agree with TRBD1. V dropped 2 bases and J dropped 3; count of bases not matched to a gene: 3. CDR3 length: 15 amino acids. Germline V gene data show CDR1 as LNHDA and CDR2 as SQIVND (reference sequence). The CDR3 reads CASSIQGALNQPQHF. DNA of the CDR3: TGTGCCAGTAGTATACAGGGGGCCCTCAATCAGCCCCAGCATTTT.

The V gene is TRBV9, the J gene TRBJ2-3; a possible D gene is TRBD1 (5 bases). Per the germline V gene, CDR1 is SGDLS and CDR2 is YYNGEE. This CDR3 is built from 15 residues. Trimming stripped 0 bases from V and 4 bases from J, with 12 bases between. DNA for the CDR3: TGTGCCAGCAGCGTAGAGGGGTCAGCACCAGATACGCAGTATTTT. It encodes CASSVEGSAPDTQYF.

As concerns this clone: Other DNA sequences from this sample encode an identical CDR3 as well. This chain links TRBV6-6 with TRBJ2-5; D remains unclear. The J call may be incorrect, as the DNA end agrees better with TRBJ2-7. The CDR3 is made up of 13 amino acids. CDR1 is MNHNY, CDR2 SVGAGI, per germline (reference sequence). CDR3 nucleotides: TGTGCCAGCAGTTACTCGAGCTCCTACGAGCAGTACTTC. This sequence encodes CASSYSSSYEQYF.

The chain uses TRBV14 and TRBJ2-3, with 10 bases aligning to TRBD2. Germline loops: CDR1 SGHDN, CDR2 FVKESK. The CDR3 is 18 amino acids. The ends lost 0 bases at V and 3 bases at J; junction bases unmatched: 9. In nucleotides, the CDR3 is TGTGCCAGCAGCCAAGATCTCCGGGTAGCGGGGGGTACAGATACGCAGTATTTT. It translates to CASSQDLRVAGGTDTQYF.

DNA of the CDR3: TGTGCCAGCAGTTTATTTAGCTACAATGAGCAGTTCTTC. Translated: CASSLFSYNEQFF. The V call is TRBV27, the J call TRBJ2-1, with no clear D. Germline V gives CDR1 MNHEY, CDR2 SMNVEV (reference sequence). The CDR3 runs 13 residues. Trimming left V 1 base short and J 3 bases short, with 4 bases between.

The table lists this clone with a count of one. J is TRBJ1-5 and V is TRBV19, with D tentatively TRBD1 (5 bases). CDR1 and CDR2 (germline): LNHDA, SQIVND (reference sequence). V lost 8 bases and J 6 bases, leaving 14 bases between the germline ends. The CDR3 loop spans 13 amino acids. The CDR3 region is CASAQGGAQPQHF. CDR3 sequence (DNA): TGTGCCAGTGCGCAGGGTGGCGCTCAGCCCCAGCATTTT.

The gene calls are TRBV7-6 and TRBJ2-1; 11 bases are shared with TRBD2. CDR3 size: 17 residues. Germline V CDR1 and CDR2: SGHVS, FNYEAQ. The V gene end was trimmed by 1 base and the J gene end by 9 bases; junction bases not matched to a gene: 11. The CDR3 is CASSLVASGGSYGEQFF. DNA for the CDR3: TGTGCCAGCAGCTTAGTTGCTAGCGGGGGGAGTTATGGTGAGCAGTTCTTC.

The chain links TRBV13 to TRBJ2-7; perhaps TRBD1 as D (5 bases). CDR1 and CDR2 (germline): PRHDT, FYEKMQ (reference sequence). The CDR3 extends over 14 amino acids. With 2 bases removed from V and 2 bases from J, the gap between germline ends came to 10 bases. The CDR3 DNA follows: TGTGCCAGCAGCTTATCTCAGGGTACCTACGAGCAGTACTTC. Protein: CASSLSQGTYEQYF.

This clone was counted a few times. The rearrangement uses TRBV6-5 and TRBJ1-1; 9 bases are a match to TRBD1. The germline CDR1 and CDR2 sequences are MNHEY and SVGAGI. CDR3 length equals 15 residues. V shed 6 bases and J 0 bases; nucleotides not matched to a gene: 5. The CDR3 here is CASRRWDRVNTEAFF. CDR3 nucleotide sequence: TGTGCCAGCAGGAGATGGGACAGGGTGAACACTGAAGCTTTCTTT.

The rearrangement joins TRBV5-1 to TRBJ2-7; maybe TRBD2 (7 bases). Germline CDR1 SGHRS, CDR2 YFSETQ. Deletions cut 5 bases from V and 4 bases from J, with 13 bases between. The CDR3 has 13 amino acids. In DNA form, the CDR3 reads TGCGCCAGCAGAGGGGGAGGGAATTACGAGCAGTACTTC. Translating gives CASRGGGNYEQYF.

The V call is TRBV11-2, the J call TRBJ2-7, with D unclear. Trimming left V 3 bases short and J 4 bases short, with 7 bases between. The CDR3 runs to 12 residues. CDR1 and CDR2 (germline): SGHAT, FQNNGV. The CDR3, as DNA: TGTGCCAGCAGCTTTCTTTCTTACGAGCAGTACTTC. Its translation: CASSFLSYEQYF.

In this sample, this clone turned up once. This sequence joins TRBV4-3 and TRBJ2-5; the match to TRBD1 covers 10 bases. The germline V gene encodes CDR1 LGHNA and CDR2 YSLEER. V lost 1 base, J lost 5 bases, and 4 bases stayed unmatched. This CDR3 contains 15 residues. Here the CDR3 reads CASSQGPGQGETQYF. As DNA, the CDR3 is TGCGCCAGCAGCCAAGGACCGGGACAGGGGGAGACCCAGTACTTC.

The gene calls are TRBV25-1 and TRBJ1-5, with 8 bases fitting TRBD1. After removal of 4 bases from V and 3 bases from J, the junction contained 5 bases not matched to a gene. This CDR3 has 15 residues. Per germline, CDR1 MGHDK and CDR2 SYGVNS. The chain's CDR3 is CASSGQGITNQPQHF. The CDR3 nucleotides are TGTGCCAGCAGTGGACAGGGGATAACCAATCAGCCCCAGCATTTT.

With respect to this clone: The same CDR3 arises from other DNA sequences in this sample as well. The chain is built from TRBV5-6 and TRBJ2-7, with D tentatively TRBD1 (6 bases). V was pared by 2 bases and J by 6 bases, with 9 bases between. The CDR3 sequence is 12 residues long. Germline values: CDR1 SGHDT, CDR2 YYEEEE. The CDR3 sequence: CASSLSRGEQYF. CDR3 sequence (DNA): TGTGCCAGCAGCTTAAGCAGGGGCGAGCAGTACTTC.

CDR3 nucleotides: TGTGCCAGCAGTTTACAGGACAGGGGGTACGAGCAGTACTTC. This codes for CASSLQDRGYEQYF. V is TRBV28 and J is TRBJ2-5, with 10 positions matching TRBD1. The J call may be mistaken, given a closer DNA end match to TRBJ2-7. The CDR3 has 14 amino acids. CDR1 MDHEN and CDR2 SYDVKM come from the germline V gene.

This sequence joins TRBV2 and TRBJ1-1, with 9 nucleotides matching TRBD1. Germline V gene lookup returns CDR1 SNHLY and CDR2 FYNNEI. Trimming removed 7 bases from V and 5 bases from J; junction bases left unmatched: 5. This CDR3 contains 13 residues. The CDR3 reads CASIRDRDTEAFF. The CDR3 DNA follows: TGTGCCAGCATTAGGGACAGGGATACTGAAGCTTTCTTT.

This clone was seen just once. DNA for the CDR3: TGTGCCAGCAGCGTATCCTGGACAGGCTCCTACGAGCAGTACTTC. It translates to CASSVSWTGSYEQYF. The chain links TRBV9 to TRBJ2-7; TRBD1 aligns across 7 bases. CDR1 and CDR2 (germline): SGDLS, YYNGEE. The CDR3 totals 15 residues. J gave up 0 bases and V 1 base, and 4 bases lay outside the gene matches. The variable domain in full, with the rest retrieved from reference TRBV9 and TRBJ2-7, is DSGVTQTPKHLITATGQRVTLRCSPRSGDLSVYWYQQSLDQGLQFLIQYYNGEERAKGNILERFSAQQFPDLHSELNLSSLELGDSALYFCASSVSWTGSYEQYFGPGTRLTVT.

The CDR3 DNA follows: TGTGCCAGCAGCCAGACAGCAGATAATTCACCCCTCCACTTT. This gives the protein CASSQTADNSPLHF. The rearrangement joins TRBV7-9 to TRBJ1-6; a weak D match, TRBD1 (5 bases). The CDR3 is made up of 14 amino acids. The V and J ends lost 5 bases and 5 bases respectively, with 10 bases between them. CDR1 and CDR2 from the germline V gene are SEHNR and FQNEAQ (reference sequence).

Only one count was recorded for this clone. The chain couples TRBV28 to TRBJ1-4; D possibly corresponds to TRBD1 (5 bases). Germline-derived CDR1 and CDR2 are MDHEN and SYDVKM. The CDR3 is made up of 16 amino acids. Trimming removed 4 bases from V and 3 bases from J, with 15 bases in between. CDR3 nucleotides: TGTGCCAGCAGTTGGTCGGGGGTATCAGCTAATGAAAAACTGTTTTTT. This translates into CASSWSGVSANEKLFF. The full variable domain, its missing parts supplied by reference TRBV28 and TRBJ1-4, is DVKVTQSSRYLVKRTGEKVFLECVQDMDHENMFWYRQDPGLGLRLIYFSYDVKMKEKGDIPEGYSVSREKKERFSLILESASTNQTSMYLCASSWSGVSANEKLFFGSGTQLSVL.

This chain connects TRBV7-3 to TRBJ1-2; D remains ambiguous. This CDR3 is 13 amino acids long. Deletions cut 3 bases from V and 5 bases from J, with 10 bases between. Germline V gives CDR1 SGHTA, CDR2 FQGTGA. This chain's CDR3 is CASSLTGEYGYTF. CDR3 sequence (DNA): TGTGCCAGCAGCTTGACGGGTGAATATGGCTACACCTTC.

The V and J genes are TRBV5-1 and TRBJ1-1; D ambiguous. The germline CDR1 and CDR2 sequences are SGHRS and YFSETQ. Trimming cost V 3 bases and J 2 bases, with 8 bases left between them. The CDR3 has 13 amino acids. CDR3 loop: CASSYGANTEAFF. CDR3 bases: TGCGCCAGCAGCTATGGAGCTAACACTGAAGCTTTCTTT. Looking up the rest from reference TRBV5-1 and TRBJ1-1 gives the full variable domain: KAGVTQTPRYLIKTRGQQVTLSCSPISGHRSVSWYQQTPGQGLQFLFEYFSETQRNKGNFPGRFSGRQFSNSRSEMNVSTLELGDSALYLCASSYGANTEAFFGQGTRLTVV.